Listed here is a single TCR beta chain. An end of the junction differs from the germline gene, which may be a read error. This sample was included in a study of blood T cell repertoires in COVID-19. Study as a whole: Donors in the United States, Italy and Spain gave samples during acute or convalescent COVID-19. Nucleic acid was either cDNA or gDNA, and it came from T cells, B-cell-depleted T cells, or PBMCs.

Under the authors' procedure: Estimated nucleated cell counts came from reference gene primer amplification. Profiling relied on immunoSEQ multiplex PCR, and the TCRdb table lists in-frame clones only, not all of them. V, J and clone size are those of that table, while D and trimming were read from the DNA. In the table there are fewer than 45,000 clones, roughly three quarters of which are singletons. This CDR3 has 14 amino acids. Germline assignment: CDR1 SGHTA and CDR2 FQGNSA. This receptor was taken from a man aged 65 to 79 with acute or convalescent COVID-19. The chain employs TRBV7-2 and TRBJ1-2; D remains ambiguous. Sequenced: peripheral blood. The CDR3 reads CASSVAYRNYGYTF. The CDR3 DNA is TGTGCCAGCAGCGTAGCCTACCGGAACTATGGCTACACCTTC.